What follows are 21 T cell receptor beta chains derived from one specimen sequenced in a study of T cell clonality in common variable immunodeficiency. Sequencing used immunoSEQ multiplex PCR; TCRdb keeps in-frame clones, though not all of them. The sample shows 30,000 to 40,000 clones, no singletons; the ten largest hold around 6.7%. Antigens for these TCRs are unknown. Notes on the study in general: Reportedly, TCR beta sequences from common variable immunodeficiency showed fewer deletions and N-nucleotide insertions.

The sample taken for sequencing was peripheral blood mononuclear cells. These receptor sequences come from a human donor with common variable immunodeficiency.

This clone was seen more than once but under ten times. The missing CDR3 end, 3 residues past where the read stops, is filled in from the germline J gene. The chain is built from TRBV18 and TRBJ1-4; TRBD1 is a possible D gene (5 bases). Per the germline V gene, CDR1 is KGHSH and CDR2 is LQKENI. V gave up 3 bases and J gave up 8 bases, with 16 bases separating them. The CDR3 totals 15 residues. The CDR3 bases that were read are TGTGCCAGCTCACCTCTCGCAGGGTCGAACGAAAAA. This sequence encodes CASSPLAGSNEK. The full CDR3 is CASSPLAGSNEKLFF.

At least ten counts were recorded for this clone. The read falls 3 residues short of the CDR3 end, and the missing part is taken from the germline J gene. The chain has TRBV7-6 and TRBJ1-5; D is ambiguous. The CDR3 length is 15 residues. CDR1 and CDR2 (germline): SGHVS, FNYEAQ. Trimming pared 0 bases from V and 5 bases from J, leaving 11 bases between. The DNA read from the CDR3 is TGTGCCAGCAGCTTAGCGGTAGGGTCACATCAGCCC. It yields the protein CASSLAVGSHQP. The whole CDR3 protein is CASSLAVGSHQPQHF.

This clone was recorded at least ten times. The CDR3 end is not reached by the read, which stops 3 residues before it; the germline J gene fills it in. This sequence joins TRBV12-3 or TRBV12-4 and TRBJ1-3; TRBD1 agrees at 8 bases. CDR3 length: 13 amino acids. The junction had 3 bases not matched to a gene; V was cut back by 7 bases and J by 4 bases. CDR3 DNA, as far as it was read: TGTGCCAGCACCCGGACAGGGGGAAACACC. Protein: CASTRTGGNT. The complete CDR3 sequence is CASTRTGGNTIYF.

This clone has at least ten counts. The missing CDR3 end, 3 residues past where the read stops, is filled in from the germline J gene. The chain recombines TRBV3-1 (or the pseudogene TRBV3-2) with TRBJ2-3, with D perhaps TRBD1 (6 bases). Between the trimmed V and J ends, which lost 1 base and 0 bases, there was a span of 8 bases. The CDR3 is 15 residues long. Germline lookup yields CDR1 LGHDT and CDR2 YNNKEL (reference sequence). CDR3 DNA (partial): TGTGCCAGCAGCCAAGTCACAGGGAGCACAGATACG. The encoded protein is CASSQVTGSTDT. The complete CDR3 protein is CASSQVTGSTDTQYF.

Notes on this clone: The read finishes 3 residues shy of the CDR3 end, and the germline J gene is used to complete it. The V and J genes are TRBV7-2 and TRBJ1-2, with 10 bases lining up with TRBD1. The CDR3 sequence is 14 residues long. The V gene's germline CDR1 is SGHTA and CDR2 FQGNSA. Germline trimming cut 6 bases from V and 4 bases from J; bases unmatched to any gene: 5. The CDR3 bases that were read are TGTGCCAGCAGACCCGGGACAGGGGTCTATGGC. Its protein is CASRPGTGVYG. The whole CDR3 is CASRPGTGVYGYTF.

The sample holds many counts of this clone. From the germline J gene comes the end of the CDR3, since the read stops 3 residues before it. This chain uses TRBV30 with TRBJ1-2; a possible D gene is TRBD1 (6 bases). The germline V gene encodes CDR1 GTSNPN and CDR2 SVGIG (reference sequence). V was shortened by 1 base and J by 2 bases, with 11 bases between the two germline ends. The CDR3 sequence is 14 residues long. CDR3 residues: CAWSEQGLNYGYTF. The CDR3 bases that were read are TGTGCCTGGAGTGAGCAGGGGCTCAACTATGGC.

Comments on this clone: Sequencing ends 3 residues short of the CDR3 end; the germline J gene provides the rest. The V call is TRBV30, the J call TRBJ1-5, with 11 bases that match TRBD1. This CDR3 is built from 17 residues. The V segment lost 8 bases and the J segment 2 bases; nucleotides outside the gene matches: 14. Germline V CDR1 and CDR2: GTSNPN, SVGIG (reference sequence). The covered CDR3 bases are TGTGCCAGCAGCTACAGGACAGGGGGCGCGGGCAATCAGCCC. It translates to CASSYRTGGAGNQP. The whole CDR3 is CASSYRTGGAGNQPQHF.

In this sample, this clone turned up many times. Sequencing ends 3 residues short of the CDR3 end; the germline J gene provides the rest. V and J are TRBV13 and TRBJ1-1; 7 nucleotides line up with TRBD1. This CDR3 comprises 13 residues. Trimming removed 3 bases from V and 4 bases from J; junction bases left unmatched: 2. The V gene's germline CDR1 is PRHDT and CDR2 FYEKMQ (reference sequence). The CDR3 DNA, read in part, is TGTGCCAGCAGCTTTCAGGGGGGCACTGAA. Translation gives CASSFQGGTE. The full CDR3 protein reads CASSFQGGTEAFF.

With regard to this clone: The read gets to within 3 residues of the CDR3 end, and the germline J gene fills in the rest. The chain employs TRBV30 and TRBJ2-4; D is ambiguous. V gave up 0 bases and J gave up 5 bases, with 8 bases separating them. The germline gives CDR1 GTSNPN, CDR2 SVGIG (reference sequence). The CDR3 loop spans 13 amino acids. The sequenced CDR3 bases are TGTGCCTGGAGTGTGGGCAGAGAAAACATT. This translates into CAWSVGRENI. The complete CDR3 protein is CAWSVGRENIQYF.

This clone was picked up a small number of times. The CDR3 is cut off 3 residues early in the read; its end comes from the germline J gene. The V and J genes are TRBV6-2 or TRBV6-3 and TRBJ2-7, with a tentative D call TRBD1 (5 bases). Looked up from germline, CDR1 is MNHEY and CDR2 is SVGEGT. The CDR3 spans 14 residues. V dropped 3 bases and J dropped 3 bases, with 12 bases sitting between them. CDR3 amino acids: CASSYRGRDYEQYF. The covered CDR3 bases are TGTGCCAGCAGTTATAGAGGCAGGGACTACGAG.

This clone turned up a few times. The DNA read from the CDR3 is TGTGCCAGCAGCCCACCGGGACTAGCGTACGAG. Its protein is CASSPPGLAYE. The CDR3, in full, reads CASSPPGLAYEQYF. This chain connects TRBV11-1 to TRBJ2-7; 10 bases agree with TRBD2. The CDR3 goes on 3 residues after the read ends, and that part is filled in from the germline J gene. The J segment lost 4 bases and the V segment lost 5 bases, leaving 5 bases of the junction unmatched. Germline lookup yields CDR1 SGHAT and CDR2 FQDESV (reference sequence). The CDR3 contains 14 residues. The full variable domain, in which reference TRBV11-1 and TRBJ2-7 provide the parts outside the CDR3, is EAEVAQSPRYKITEKSQAVAFWCDPISGHATLYWYRQILGQGPELLVQFQDESVVDDSQLPKDRFSAERLKGVDSTLKIQPAELGDSAMYLCASSPPGLAYEQYFGPGTRLTVT.

In its sample, this clone was seen a few times. Read data end 3 residues before the CDR3 end; the end is taken from the germline J gene. The V gene is TRBV7-2, the J gene TRBJ2-1, with D possibly being TRBD2 (5 bases). This CDR3 region has 15 residues. V lost 8 bases to trimming and J lost 5 bases, with 19 bases between them. Germline CDR1 and CDR2: SGHTA and FQGNSA. The DNA read from the CDR3 is TGTGCCAGCCGGTCTGAGGGCTCCAACAACAATGAG. It is translated as CASRSEGSNNNE. The complete CDR3 reads CASRSEGSNNNEQFF.

This clone was observed many times. The read ends 3 residues early relative to the CDR3; the germline J gene fills the gap. This rearrangement joins TRBV7-8 to TRBJ2-5; maybe TRBD1 (6 bases). V lost 1 base and J lost 2, with 14 bases in between. CDR1 and CDR2 (germline): SGHVS, FQNEAQ. The CDR3 spans 16 residues. CDR3 amino acids: CASSLGGNREQETQYF. The DNA read from the CDR3 is TGTGCCAGCAGCTTAGGAGGGAACAGGGAGCAAGAGACC. The full variable domain, completed using reference TRBV7-8 and TRBJ2-5, is GAGVSQSPRYKVAKRGQDVALRCDPISGHVSLFWYQQALGQGPEFLTYFQNEAQLDKSGLPSDRFFAERPEGSVSTLKIQRTQQEDSAVYLCASSLGGNREQETQYFGPGTRLLVL.

This clone was found many times. The observed sequence ends 3 residues before the CDR3 terminus, with the missing tail filled in from the germline J gene. This rearrangement joins TRBV11-3 to TRBJ2-5, with D hard to call. Germline V gene data show CDR1 as SGHNT and CDR2 as YENEEA. V lost 2 bases, J lost 0 bases, and 10 bases lay in between. This CDR3 has 15 amino acids. Here the CDR3 reads CASSLLRANQETQYF. CDR3 bases read: TGTGCCAGCAGCTTATTAAGGGCTAACCAAGAGACC.

This clone was seen ten or more times. CDR3: CASSWTGAGETQYF. Incomplete CDR3 DNA: TGTGCCAGTAGTTGGACAGGGGCGGGGGAGACC. The rearrangement uses TRBV19 and TRBJ2-5; 9 nucleotides agree with TRBD1. The observed sequence ends 3 residues before the CDR3 terminus, with the missing tail filled in from the germline J gene. J lost 5 bases, V lost 5 bases, and 6 bases had no gene match. The CDR3 has 14 amino acids. Germline CDR1 LNHDA, CDR2 SQIVND (reference sequence).

A remark on this clone: The CDR3 extends 3 residues past the end of the read, so its final part is completed from the germline J gene. The chain uses TRBV7-3 and TRBJ2-5, with 8 positions matching TRBD1. Trimming removed 5 bases from V and 5 bases from J; junction bases left unmatched: 10. Germline CDR1 reads SGHTA; CDR2 reads FQGTGA. This CDR3 contains 15 residues. The CDR3 bases that were read are TGTGCCAGCAGCGCCGGACAGGGCGCTAAGGAGACC. Translation gives CASSAGQGAKET. The whole CDR3 sequence reads CASSAGQGAKETQYF.

Remarks on this clone: The read ends 3 residues shy of where the CDR3 ends; the end is completed using the germline J gene. V and J are TRBV7-9 and TRBJ2-1, with D tentatively TRBD1 (6 bases). Germline V gene data show CDR1 as SEHNR and CDR2 as FQNEAQ (reference sequence). The V end was cut by 6 bases, the J end by 6 bases, with 18 bases between. The CDR3 runs 15 residues. The covered CDR3 bases are TGTGCCAGCAGAACGAATGGGGGCGCCGGCAATGAG. Protein sequence: CASRTNGGAGNE. The complete CDR3 reads CASRTNGGAGNEQFF.

The sample holds a few counts of this clone. The CDR3 is cut off 3 residues early in the read; its end comes from the germline J gene. V usage is TRBV19 and J usage is TRBJ1-5, with D possibly matching TRBD1 (5 bases). V lost 5 bases, J lost 0 bases, and 8 bases lay in between. Germline assignment: CDR1 LNHDA and CDR2 SQIVND (reference sequence). The CDR3 runs to 14 residues. The CDR3 sequence is CASSGGLSNQPQHF. The sequenced CDR3 bases are TGTGCCAGTAGTGGGGGACTTAGCAATCAGCCC.

Notes on this clone: Sequencing ends 3 residues short of the CDR3 end; the germline J gene provides the rest. The chain carries TRBV30 and TRBJ1-2; weak D call: TRBD1 (6 bases). Per germline, CDR1 GTSNPN and CDR2 SVGIG (reference sequence). The CDR3 totals 13 residues. Trimming left V 4 bases short and J 5 bases short, with 14 bases between. The CDR3 protein is CAWTGDRKYGYTF. Incomplete CDR3 DNA: TGTGCCTGGACAGGGGATCGGAAATATGGC.

This clone rates as medium-sized. The CDR3 end is not reached by the read, which stops 3 residues before it; the germline J gene fills it in. The chain has TRBV20-1 and TRBJ2-1; the D gene is possibly TRBD2 (6 bases). Trimming pared 2 bases from V and 4 bases from J, leaving 12 bases between. Germline V gene data show CDR1 as DFQATT and CDR2 as SNEGSKA (reference sequence). The CDR3 is 14 residues long. CDR3 region: CSARPGLGYNEQFF. The CDR3 bases that were read are TGCAGTGCTAGACCGGGACTGGGATACAATGAG.

This clone was seen at least ten times. The missing CDR3 end, 3 residues past where the read stops, is filled in from the germline J gene. The rearrangement uses TRBV18 and TRBJ2-7; D might be TRBD1 (6 bases). Germline V gene data show CDR1 as KGHSH and CDR2 as LQKENI. V gave up 6 bases and J gave up 0 bases, with 15 bases separating them. CDR3 size: 15 residues. CDR3 DNA (partial): TGTGCCAGCTCGCCGGGACAACGGAACTCCTACGAG. This codes for CASSPGQRNSYE. The CDR3 in its entirety is CASSPGQRNSYEQYF.